The T cell receptor (beta chain) under discussion was sequenced for a study of post-analysis software for immune sequencing data. Study-level background: Progressive-relapsing, secondary progressive and relapsing-remitting multiple sclerosis were among the disease courses included. Study-level points and caveats: Patients showed TRBV5-6, TRBV5-1 and TRBV20-1 among several TRBV segments more frequent than in controls.

Turning to this clonotype: As yet, its antigen is unknown.

The V gene's germline CDR1 is SGHTA and CDR2 FQGNSA. The V gene lost 5 bases and the J gene lost 3 bases, with 14 bases spanning the gap. The CDR3 contains 14 residues. Unique molecular identifiers featured in each of the TCR beta cDNA libraries. TCRdb recomputed calls from the PCR reads with MiXCR, one row per CDR3 protein. Among under 900,000 distinct CDR3 sequences listed, under 70% were seen once. Sequencing was done on a sample of blood. The clonotype was recovered from a girl under 18 with multiple sclerosis. This sequence joins TRBV7-2 and TRBJ2-7, with unresolved D. The CDR3 protein is CASSAPCFFYEQYF. Written as DNA, the CDR3 is TGTGCCAGCAGCGCGCCATGTTTCTTCTACGAGCAGTACTTC.